Reported below is one TCR beta chain. Profiled with immunoSEQ multiplex PCR; TCRdb holds only in-frame clones, not every one. In the table there are roughly 150,000 clones, roughly 88% of which are singletons. These data belong to a study of control samples from healthy donors and cancer patients. Trimming shortened V by 3 bases and J by 9 bases, and 9 bases separated the two germline ends. Germline loops: CDR1 LGHNA, CDR2 YSLEER. CDR3 length: 13 residues. This TCR came from a man between 18 and 35 years old in good health. The V and J genes are TRBV4-3 and TRBJ1-6; no clear D. The sample comprised blood. CDR3 sequence: CASSQLLGSPLHF. In nucleotides, the CDR3 is TGCGCCAGCAGCCAGTTGTTAGGTTCACCCCTCCACTTT.